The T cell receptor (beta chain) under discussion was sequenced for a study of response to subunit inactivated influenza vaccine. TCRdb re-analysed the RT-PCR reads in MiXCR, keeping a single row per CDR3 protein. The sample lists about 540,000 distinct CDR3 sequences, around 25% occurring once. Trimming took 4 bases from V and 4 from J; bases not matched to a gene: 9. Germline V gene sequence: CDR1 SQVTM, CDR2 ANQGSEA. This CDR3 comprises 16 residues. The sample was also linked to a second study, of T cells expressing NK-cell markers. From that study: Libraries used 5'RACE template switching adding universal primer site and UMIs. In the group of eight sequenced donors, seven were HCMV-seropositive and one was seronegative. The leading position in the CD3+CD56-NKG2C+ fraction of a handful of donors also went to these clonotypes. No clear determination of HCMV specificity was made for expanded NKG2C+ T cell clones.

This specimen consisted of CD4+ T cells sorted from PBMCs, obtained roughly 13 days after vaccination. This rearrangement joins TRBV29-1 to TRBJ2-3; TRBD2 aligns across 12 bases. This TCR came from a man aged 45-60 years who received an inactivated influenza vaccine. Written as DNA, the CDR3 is TGCAGCGTTGCGAGGCCTAGCGGGAGGGCCGCAGATACGCAGTATTTT. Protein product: CSVARPSGRAADTQYF.